This T cell receptor beta chain was recorded in a study of T cell clonality in common variable immunodeficiency. The repertoire was sequenced with immunoSEQ multiplex PCR; TCRdb's copy has only in-frame clones and lacks some. The sample has tens of thousands of clones, none seen only once. This clone was picked up a small number of times. Antigen specificity is unknown. Regarding the study as a whole: Common variable immunodeficiency TCR beta sequences reportedly had fewer deletions and N-nucleotide insertions.

The clonotype originates from a human donor with common variable immunodeficiency. The sample comprised peripheral blood mononuclear cells.

CDR3 loop: CASTMTGGSYEQYF. The sequenced part of the CDR3 DNA is TGCGCCAGCACCATGACAGGGGGCTCCTACGAG. The V call is TRBV5-1, the J call TRBJ2-7, with 9 nucleotides matching TRBD1. The read halts 3 residues ahead of the CDR3 end, with the missing end drawn from the germline J gene. Germline V gene sequence: CDR1 SGHRS, CDR2 YFSETQ. V trimming: 6 bases; J trimming: 0 bases; junction bases outside the gene matches: 4. The CDR3 consists of 14 residues.